This record looks at one T cell receptor (beta chain) sequence and its context. The V and J ends lost 6 bases and 10 bases, in that order; junction bases with no gene match: 9. CDR3 length: 15 amino acids. CDR1 and CDR2 from the germline V gene are LGHDT and YNNKEL (reference sequence). How the authors handled the data: Estimation of nucleated cell counts relied on the amplification of reference gene primers. Clones were sequenced by immunoSEQ multiplex PCR, and TCRdb holds only the in-frame ones, with some missing. The V and J calls and clone size come from that table; D and trimming were worked out from the DNA. This repertoire shows tens of thousands of clones, approximately 80% found once; its top ten account for over 4.5%. The data were taken from a study of blood T cell repertoires in COVID-19. Background on the study: Spain, Italy and the United States supplied samples that represented acute and convalescent COVID-19. T cells, B-cell-depleted T cells, or PBMCs supplied cDNA or gDNA.

The chain uses TRBV3-1 (or the pseudogene TRBV3-2) and TRBJ2-1; the match to TRBD2 covers 13 bases. The TCR comes from a woman aged 55-69 years with acute or convalescent COVID-19. Sequencing was carried out using peripheral blood. In DNA form, the CDR3 reads TGTGCCAGCAGTCAGCGGACTAGCGGGAGTGGAGAGCAGTTCTTC. Amino acid sequence: CASSQRTSGSGEQFF.